This T cell receptor (beta chain) was sequenced for a study of early stage breast cancer tumors. The ends lost 6 bases at V and 1 base at J; junction bases unmatched: 9. The CDR3 is made up of 15 amino acids. Germline-derived CDR1 and CDR2 are MNHNS and SASEGT. The repertoire was sequenced with immunoSEQ multiplex PCR; TCRdb's copy has only in-frame clones and lacks some. The repertoire holds tens of thousands of clones, with roughly three fifths as singletons. The V call is TRBV6-1, the J call TRBJ2-7; 7 nucleotides agree with TRBD1. Sequenced: breast tumor tissue. The receptor was derived from a person aged 45 to 60 with breast cancer. CDR3 DNA sequence: TGTGCCAGCAGCCCAGGGACAGCACGTTCCTACGAGCAGTACTTC. Amino acid sequence: CASSPGTARSYEQYF.